A single sample gave rise to the 25 T cell receptor beta chains below, sequenced in a study of T cell changes during pregnancy in multiple sclerosis. The table came from immunoSEQ multiplex PCR; TCRdb's copy has only in-frame clones and leaves some out. Of some 60,000 clones in the sample, around 90% were seen once. Sequencing used peripheral blood, obtained after pregnancy. Every receptor here comes from a female donor in good health, enrolled as a control in a pregnancy study.

V usage is TRBV19 and J usage is TRBJ2-1, with 10 bases fitting TRBD1. The V gene end was trimmed by 5 bases and the J gene end by 7 bases; junction bases not matched to a gene: 8. CDR1 and CDR2 (germline): LNHDA, SQIVND (reference sequence). CDR3 length: 15 residues. The chain's CDR3 is CASSFPGQGLNEQFF. The CDR3 DNA reads TGTGCCAGTAGTTTCCCGGGACAGGGGTTGAATGAGCAGTTCTTC.

The rearrangement uses TRBV6-6 and TRBJ2-7, with 8 nucleotides matching TRBD1. Per the germline V gene, CDR1 is MNHNY and CDR2 is SVGAGI (reference sequence). With 2 bases clipped from V and 4 bases from J, the junction kept 7 bases outside the gene matches. This CDR3 region has 15 residues. The CDR3 DNA follows: TGTGCCAGCAGTTACGCCGGGACAGGACTTTACGAGCAGTACTTC. This codes for CASSYAGTGLYEQYF.

The rearrangement joins TRBV15 to TRBJ2-5; 16 nucleotides agree with TRBD2. V lost 0 bases and J lost 9; bases outside the gene matches: 7. The CDR3 has 17 amino acids. Looked up from germline, CDR1 is LNHNV and CDR2 is YYDKDF (reference sequence). CDR3 nucleotide sequence: TGTGCCACCAGCAGAGACGTCCCCGGGACTAGCGGGAGGGCCCAGTACTTC. Its translation: CATSRDVPGTSGRAQYF. Drawing the rest from reference TRBV15 and TRBJ2-5, the complete variable domain is DAMVIQNPRYQVTQFGKPVTLSCSQTLNHNVMYWYQQKSSQAPKLLFHYYDKDFNNEADTPDNFQSRRPNTSFCFLDIRSPGLGDTAMYLCATSRDVPGTSGRAQYFGPGTRLLVL.

J is TRBJ2-4 and V is TRBV27; 9 bases align to TRBD1. The germline V gene encodes CDR1 MNHEY and CDR2 SMNVEV (reference sequence). The V and J ends lost 6 bases and 3 bases, in that order; junction bases with no gene match: 12. The length of the CDR3 is 17 residues. The CDR3 spells CASSPRTGVTNKNIQYF. CDR3 bases: TGTGCCAGCAGCCCGAGGACAGGGGTCACTAACAAAAACATTCAGTACTTC.

The chain combines TRBV5-1 with TRBJ2-3; a possible D gene is TRBD1 (5 bases). Trimming took off 0 bases at V and 4 bases at J, with 12 bases between the two ends. Germline CDR1 SGHRS, CDR2 YFSETQ. This CDR3 is 15 amino acids long. CDR3 amino acids: CASSLEGPRADTQYF. In DNA, the CDR3 is TGCGCCAGCAGCTTGGAGGGGCCTAGAGCAGATACGCAGTATTTT. The full variable domain, rest sourced from reference TRBV5-1 and TRBJ2-3, is KAGVTQTPRYLIKTRGQQVTLSCSPISGHRSVSWYQQTPGQGLQFLFEYFSETQRNKGNFPGRFSGRQFSNSRSEMNVSTLELGDSALYLCASSLEGPRADTQYFGPGTRLTVL.

The rearrangement joins TRBV5-1 to TRBJ2-7; 7 positions agree with TRBD1. CDR1 SGHRS and CDR2 YFSETQ come from the germline V gene. The CDR3 has 14 residues. V was pared by 0 bases and J by 2 bases, with 2 bases of the junction left unmatched. The CDR3 sequence is CASSLGDSTYEQYF. The CDR3 coding sequence is TGCGCCAGCAGCTTGGGGGACAGCACCTACGAGCAGTACTTC. The variable domain in full, with the rest retrieved from reference TRBV5-1 and TRBJ2-7, is KAGVTQTPRYLIKTRGQQVTLSCSPISGHRSVSWYQQTPGQGLQFLFEYFSETQRNKGNFPGRFSGRQFSNSRSEMNVSTLELGDSALYLCASSLGDSTYEQYFGPGTRLTVT.

The rearrangement uses TRBV19 and TRBJ2-2; 7 bases fit TRBD2. CDR3 size: 14 residues. Germline V gene sequence: CDR1 LNHDA, CDR2 SQIVND (reference sequence). With 7 bases clipped from V and 1 base from J, the junction kept 3 bases outside the gene matches. The CDR3 loop reads CASKGGGNTGELFF. The CDR3 DNA sequence: TGTGCCAGTAAGGGCGGGGGGAACACCGGGGAGCTGTTTTTT.

The chain is built from TRBV7-2 and TRBJ2-7, with 10 bases identical to TRBD2. CDR1 is SGHTA and CDR2 is FQGNSA in the germline V gene. Trimming took 4 bases from V and 0 from J; bases not matched to a gene: 3. The length of the CDR3 is 15 residues. The DNA of the CDR3 is TGTGCCAGCAGCTCGGGACTAGCGACCTCCTACGAGCAGTACTTC. Its translation: CASSSGLATSYEQYF.

The V gene is TRBV5-1, the J gene TRBJ2-1; TRBD2 matches 7 bases. With 2 bases clipped from V and 6 bases from J, the junction kept 2 bases outside the gene matches. CDR3 size: 13 residues. Germline V gene lookup returns CDR1 SGHRS and CDR2 YFSETQ. DNA for the CDR3: TGCGCCAGCAGCTTACTAGCGAGCAATGAGCAGTTCTTC. It codes for CASSLLASNEQFF.

This chain links TRBV6-4 with TRBJ2-1, with 10 bases fitting TRBD2. V gave up 5 bases and J gave up 2 bases; unmatched junction bases: 3. The CDR3 runs to 15 residues. Germline V CDR1 and CDR2: MRHNA, SNTAGT. CDR3 amino acids: CASSSTSGAYNEQFF. As DNA, the CDR3 is TGTGCCAGCAGTTCTACTAGCGGGGCCTACAATGAGCAGTTCTTC.

This clone has a single count. CDR3 amino acids: CATHYSGGGPFYGYTF. CDR3 nucleotides: TGTGCCACCCATTACTCCGGGGGGGGCCCCTTCTATGGCTACACCTTC. The V and J genes are TRBV7-2 and TRBJ1-2, with D possibly being TRBD1 (6 bases). The CDR3 contains 16 residues. V lost 10 bases and J 4 bases, leaving 25 bases between the germline ends. Germline loops: CDR1 SGHTA, CDR2 FQGNSA.

The genes are TRBV9 and TRBJ2-7, with 11 bases matching TRBD2. The germline V gene encodes CDR1 SGDLS and CDR2 YYNGEE. This CDR3 spans 15 amino acids. V trimming: 4 bases; J trimming: 4 bases; junction bases outside the gene matches: 7. The CDR3 DNA follows: TGTGCCAGCAGCCCCCAGACTAGCGGGGCTTACGAGCAGTACTTC. It encodes CASSPQTSGAYEQYF.

V is TRBV18 and J is TRBJ1-2; a possible D gene is TRBD1 (6 bases). V was shortened by 2 bases and J by 5 bases, with 12 bases between the two germline ends. This CDR3 has 14 residues. Germline lookup yields CDR1 KGHSH and CDR2 LQKENI. The chain's CDR3 is CASSPGGEGYGYTF. In nucleotides, the CDR3 is TGTGCCAGCTCACCAGGGGGCGAAGGTTATGGCTACACCTTC.

This clone was observed a handful of times. CDR3 sequence reads: CASSEPRDGSYEQYF. Here the CDR3 DNA reads TGTGCCAGCAGTGAACCCCGCGACGGGTCGTACGAGCAGTACTTC. The chain links TRBV2 to TRBJ2-7, with no clear D. V was pared by 2 bases and J by 4 bases, with 15 bases between. CDR1 is SNHLY, CDR2 FYNNEI, per germline. The CDR3 sequence is 15 residues long.

The gene calls are TRBV7-2 and TRBJ2-7, with TRBD1 as a possible D gene (6 bases). Germline V gene sequence: CDR1 SGHTA, CDR2 FQGNSA. V lost 4 bases to trimming and J lost 1 base, with 14 bases between them. CDR3 length: 15 residues. The CDR3: CASSSRGRGSYEQYF. For the CDR3, the DNA is TGTGCCAGCAGCTCCAGGGGAAGAGGGTCCTACGAGCAGTACTTC.

The chain combines TRBV27 with TRBJ2-1; 11 bases agree with TRBD2. With V trimmed by 6 bases and J by 7 bases, 8 bases remained unmatched. The CDR3 contains 15 residues. From germline, CDR1 is MNHEY and CDR2 SMNVEV (reference sequence). In nucleotides, the CDR3 is TGTGCCAGCAGACCCGGACTAGCGGGTTGGAATGAGCAGTTCTTC. Its protein is CASRPGLAGWNEQFF.

The CDR3 is CASSTGGGPKETQYF. CDR3 DNA sequence: TGTGCCAGTTCGACAGGGGGAGGGCCAAAAGAGACCCAGTACTTC. The rearrangement uses TRBV28 and TRBJ2-5; 9 bases are shared with TRBD1. The CDR3 is 15 residues long. The ends lost 9 bases at V and 3 bases at J; junction bases unmatched: 11. Germline assignment: CDR1 MDHEN and CDR2 SYDVKM.

V and J are TRBV7-8 and TRBJ1-1, with D possibly being TRBD1 (5 bases). The V and J ends lost 5 bases and 10 bases respectively, with 14 bases between them. This CDR3 is built from 12 residues. In germline, CDR1 is SGHVS, CDR2 FQNEAQ. The CDR3 protein is CASSPETGRAFF. Here the CDR3 DNA reads TGTGCCAGCAGCCCTGAAACAGGTCGAGCTTTCTTT.

V and J are TRBV10-3 and TRBJ2-1; TRBD2 agrees at 14 bases. Trimming cost V 2 bases and J 10 bases; bases outside gene matches: 10. The CDR3 contains 17 residues. The germline V gene encodes CDR1 ENHRY and CDR2 SYGVKD. The CDR3 is CAISEPLGLAGGREQFF. In DNA form, the CDR3 reads TGTGCCATCAGTGAGCCCCTCGGACTAGCGGGGGGTAGAGAGCAGTTCTTC.

The J gene is TRBJ1-4, the V gene TRBV13; 11 bases map to TRBD1. V lost 5 bases to trimming and J lost 7 bases; unmatched junction nucleotides: 6. The CDR3 contains 15 residues. Germline V lookup: CDR1 PRHDT, CDR2 FYEKMQ (reference sequence). The CDR3, as DNA: TGTGCCAGCAGCGGAAGGGACAGGGGGGGTGAAAAACTGTTTTTT. This encodes CASSGRDRGGEKLFF.

The CDR3 protein is CSVEDGETQYF. CDR3 DNA: TGCAGCGTTGAAGACGGGGAGACCCAGTACTTC. This chain connects TRBV29-1 to TRBJ2-5; unclear D gene. Trimming shortened V by 0 bases and J by 5 bases, and 4 bases separated the two germline ends. The CDR3 length is 11 residues. Germline assignment: CDR1 SQVTM and CDR2 ANQGSEA. The full variable domain, its missing parts supplied by reference TRBV29-1 and TRBJ2-5, is SAVISQKPSRDICQRGTSLTIQCQVDSQVTMMFWYRQQPGQSLTLIATANQGSEATYESGFVIDKFPISRPNLTFSTLTVSNMSPEDSSIYLCSVEDGETQYFGPGTRLLVL.

Details on this clone: An end of the junction differs from the germline gene, which may be a read error. This chain connects TRBV5-6 to TRBJ2-7; no clear D gene. Germline CDR1 and CDR2: SGHDT and YYEEEE. This CDR3 is 14 amino acids long. CDR3 sequence reads: CASSFGRSSNEQYF. CDR3 nucleotides: TGTGCCAGCAGCTTTGGCAGGTCCTCCAACGAGCAGTACTTC.

This chain links TRBV5-6 with TRBJ1-5; unclear D gene. Trimming stripped 0 bases from V and 7 bases from J, with 11 bases between. CDR1 and CDR2 from the germline V gene are SGHDT and YYEEEE. This CDR3 spans 14 amino acids. The CDR3 bases are TGTGCCAGCAGCTTGGCAGGTCGGATCCAGCCCCAGCATTTT. Translating it yields CASSLAGRIQPQHF.

The CDR3 protein is CASSFSGRPPREFF. The CDR3 region has the DNA TGTGCCAGCAGTTTTAGCGGGAGGCCTCCTCGGGAGTTCTTC. The chain carries TRBV28 and TRBJ2-1; 10 bases are shared with TRBD2. V was clipped by 3 bases and J by 14 bases; unmatched bases: 10. Germline V gene lookup returns CDR1 MDHEN and CDR2 SYDVKM. CDR3 length equals 14 residues.

The chain links TRBV11-3 to TRBJ1-1; TRBD1 might be the D (5 bases). CDR1 and CDR2 (germline): SGHNT, YENEEA. V lost 4 bases and J lost 5, with 14 bases in between. The CDR3 has 14 amino acids. DNA of the CDR3: TGTGCCAGCAGCTCCGGGGGGGGAATAACTGAAGCTTTCTTT. Translated: CASSSGGGITEAFF. The whole variable domain, remainder taken from reference TRBV11-3 and TRBJ1-1, is EAGVVQSPRYKIIEKKQPVAFWCNPISGHNTLYWYLQNLGQGPELLIRYENEEAVDDSQLPKDRFSAERLKGVDSTLKIQPAELGDSAVYLCASSSGGGITEAFFGQGTRLTVV.